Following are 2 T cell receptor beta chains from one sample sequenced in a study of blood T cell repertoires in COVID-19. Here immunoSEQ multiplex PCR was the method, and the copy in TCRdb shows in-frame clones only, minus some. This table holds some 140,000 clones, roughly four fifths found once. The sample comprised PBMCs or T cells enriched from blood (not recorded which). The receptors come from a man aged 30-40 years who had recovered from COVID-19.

The CDR3 loop reads CASSPDRDNYGYTF. DNA for the CDR3: TGTGCCAGCTCACCCGACAGGGACAACTATGGCTACACCTTC. The chain recombines TRBV18 with TRBJ1-2, with 7 bases matching TRBD1. CDR3 length equals 14 residues. V shed 3 bases and J 2 bases; nucleotides not matched to a gene: 3. Germline lookup yields CDR1 KGHSH and CDR2 LQKENI.

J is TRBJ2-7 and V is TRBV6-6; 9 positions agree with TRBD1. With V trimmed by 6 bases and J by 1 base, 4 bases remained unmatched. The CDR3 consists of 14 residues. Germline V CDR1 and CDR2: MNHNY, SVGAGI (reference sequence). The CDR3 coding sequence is TGTGCCAGCAGATCCGGGACAGGGTCCTACGAGCAGTACGTC. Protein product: CASRSGTGSYEQYV.